The 32 T cell receptor beta chains below all came from one sample that was sequenced in a study of Ad26.COV2.S vaccination and SARS-CoV-2 variants. Clones were read by immunoSEQ multiplex PCR, and TCRdb kept only the in-frame ones, dropping some. In the table there are some 190,000 clones, around 85% of which are singletons. The sequences come from peripheral blood, collected after recovery from COVID-19. The receptors were sampled from a human donor who had recovered from COVID-19.

This chain links TRBV5-6 with TRBJ1-5; no clear D gene. The CDR3 sequence is 14 residues long. Trimming removed 0 bases from V and 5 bases from J, with 9 bases in between. Germline V gives CDR1 SGHDT, CDR2 YYEEEE. The CDR3 coding sequence is TGTGCCAGCAGCTTGGCCGGAGGGTATCAGCCCCAGCATTTT. The encoded protein is CASSLAGGYQPQHF. Based on the CDR3 plus reference TRBV5-6 and TRBJ1-5, the full variable domain is DAGVTQSPTHLIKTRGQQVTLRCSPKSGHDTVSWYQQALGQGPQFIFQYYEEEERQRGNFPDRFSGHQFPNYSSELNVNALLLGDSALYLCASSLAGGYQPQHFGDGTRLSIL.

The rearrangement uses TRBV9 and TRBJ1-5; unclear D gene. Germline lookup yields CDR1 SGDLS and CDR2 YYNGEE. V lost 4 bases and J 0 bases, leaving 14 bases between the germline ends. The CDR3 sequence is 16 residues long. Written as DNA, the CDR3 is TGTGCCAGCAGCTCCAACCCGGCGGATAGCAATCAGCCCCAGCATTTT. It encodes CASSSNPADSNQPQHF.

The V and J genes are TRBV10-3 and TRBJ2-1; no clear D gene. Germline V gives CDR1 ENHRY, CDR2 SYGVKD. The germline V and J ends were trimmed by 0 bases and 9 bases, with 15 bases remaining between them. The CDR3 runs 15 residues. For the CDR3, the DNA is TGTGCCATCAGTGAGTCGGTCTTACGCTCGGGTGAGCAGTTCTTC. It translates to CAISESVLRSGEQFF.

This sequence joins TRBV3-1 (or the pseudogene TRBV3-2) and TRBJ2-5; possibly TRBD2 for D (5 bases). Looked up from germline, CDR1 is LGHDT and CDR2 is YNNKEL (reference sequence). This CDR3 is 16 amino acids long. The germline V and J ends were trimmed by 4 bases and 4 bases, with 19 bases remaining between them. The CDR3 region has the DNA TGTGCCAGCAGCCTCCCCTTACCGGAGGATAGAGAGACCCAGTACTTC. This codes for CASSLPLPEDRETQYF.

CDR3 region: CAIGGGVTDTQYF. The CDR3 DNA is TGTGCCATAGGGGGGGGTGTTACAGATACGCAGTATTTT. The chain carries TRBV6-5 and TRBJ2-3, with a weak D call TRBD2 (7 bases). Per the germline V gene, CDR1 is MNHEY and CDR2 is SVGAGI. The V end lost 10 bases, the J end lost 3 bases, and 14 bases lay between the germline ends. The CDR3 contains 13 residues.

V and J are TRBV3-1 (or the pseudogene TRBV3-2) and TRBJ1-1, with 8 positions matching TRBD1. This CDR3 is 15 amino acids long. Germline V gene lookup returns CDR1 LGHDT and CDR2 YNNKEL (reference sequence). Trimming took 3 bases from V and 1 from J; bases not matched to a gene: 4. Written as DNA, the CDR3 is TGTGCCAGCAGCCAGACCGGGACAGGGAACACTGAAGCTTTCTTT. It yields the protein CASSQTGTGNTEAFF.

V and J are TRBV9 and TRBJ2-3; 8 positions agree with TRBD2. The CDR3 has 14 residues. Germline CDR1 and CDR2: SGDLS and YYNGEE. Trimming took 6 bases from V and 1 from J; bases not matched to a gene: 4. The CDR3 region has the DNA TGTGCCAGCAACCCTAGCGGGCGCACAGATACGCAGTATTTT. This translates into CASNPSGRTDTQYF.

Here the CDR3 DNA reads TGTGCCACCAGTGATTACTCGACTAGCGGGAACAATGAGCAGTTCTTC. It codes for CATSDYSTSGNNEQFF. The chain joins TRBV24-1 to TRBJ2-1; 11 bases fit TRBD2. V dropped 2 bases and J dropped 5; count of bases not matched to a gene: 4. Germline values: CDR1 KGHDR, CDR2 SFDVKD. CDR3 length: 16 amino acids.

This clone was counted once. One end of the junction does not line up with germline, which may come from a read error. This sequence joins TRBV2 and TRBJ2-5, with TRBD1 identical over 9 bases. The CDR3 has 14 residues. CDR1 is SNHLY and CDR2 is FYNNEI in the germline V gene. CDR3 in DNA: TGTGCCAGCACTGAACAGGGGGCGAAAGAGACCCAGTACTTC. Its protein product is CASTEQGAKETQYF. The whole variable domain, remainder taken from reference TRBV2 and TRBJ2-5, is EPEVTQTPSHQVTQMGQEVILRCVPISNHLYFYWYRQILGQKVEFLVSFYNNEISEKSEIFDDQFSVERPDGSNFTLKIRSTKLEDSAMYFCASTEQGAKETQYFGPGTRLLVL.

The J gene is TRBJ2-7, the V gene TRBV19; D gene unclear. The V gene lost 6 bases and the J gene lost 1 base, with 13 bases spanning the gap. Germline V gene sequence: CDR1 LNHDA, CDR2 SQIVND (reference sequence). This CDR3 has 14 amino acids. The CDR3 loop is CASSLGLGSYEQYF. The CDR3, as DNA: TGTGCCAGTAGCCTTGGTCTGGGGTCCTACGAGCAGTACTTC.

The gene calls are TRBV10-3 and TRBJ2-3, with 8 bases that match TRBD2. Trimming removed 4 bases from V and 2 bases from J; junction bases left unmatched: 8. Germline loops: CDR1 ENHRY, CDR2 SYGVKD. This CDR3 has 16 residues. CDR3 amino acids: CAISGRGGPNTDTQYF. The CDR3 DNA sequence: TGTGCCATCAGTGGACGCGGGGGGCCCAACACAGATACGCAGTATTTT.

The chain employs TRBV19 and TRBJ2-1; either TRBD1 or TRBD2 may supply D (6 bases each). The germline V and J ends were trimmed by 11 bases and 2 bases, with 13 bases remaining between them. Germline CDR1 reads LNHDA; CDR2 reads SQIVND (reference sequence). This CDR3 is 13 amino acids long. In DNA, the CDR3 is TGTGCCTCAAGGGGGGTAACCTACAATGAGCAGTTCTTC. It codes for CASRGVTYNEQFF.

The chain employs TRBV5-6 and TRBJ1-2; TRBD1 might be the D (5 bases). Trimming took off 0 bases at V and 8 bases at J, with 11 bases between the two ends. The germline CDR1 and CDR2 sequences are SGHDT and YYEEEE. There are 13 residues in the CDR3. The CDR3 sequence: CASSLGQLGGYTF. In nucleotides, the CDR3 is TGTGCCAGCAGCTTGGGACAGTTGGGGGGCTACACCTTC.

This clone was detected only once. The chain recombines TRBV19 with TRBJ2-2; D is perhaps TRBD2 (5 bases). The CDR3 length is 12 residues. V was cut by 3 bases and J by 8 bases, with 7 bases left in between. In germline, CDR1 is LNHDA, CDR2 SQIVND (reference sequence). Here the CDR3 DNA reads TGTGCCAGTAGTATTCGGGAAGGGGAGCTGTTTTTT. Amino acid sequence: CASSIREGELFF.

The chain uses TRBV6-1 and TRBJ2-7; D unclear. Germline CDR1 is MNHNS and CDR2 is SASEGT. V shed 2 bases and J shed 3 bases, with 2 bases lying between them. The CDR3 spans 11 residues. DNA for the CDR3: TGTGCCAGCAGTGAAAGCTACGAGCAGTACTTC. This codes for CASSESYEQYF.

The V and J genes are TRBV5-1 and TRBJ1-5, with 7 bases fitting TRBD1. Germline-derived CDR1 and CDR2 are SGHRS and YFSETQ. Trimming took 4 bases from V and 0 from J; bases not matched to a gene: 4. The CDR3 sequence is 15 residues long. The chain's CDR3 is CASSRGPNSNQPQHF. The CDR3, as DNA: TGCGCCAGCAGCAGGGGGCCCAATAGCAATCAGCCCCAGCATTTT.

The rearrangement joins TRBV30 to TRBJ2-1, with TRBD2 identical over 10 bases. CDR3 length: 15 residues. V gave up 2 bases and J gave up 5 bases; unmatched junction bases: 6. CDR1 is GTSNPN, CDR2 SVGIG, per germline (reference sequence). The CDR3, as DNA: TGTGCCTGGAGTACGGGACTAGCGTCTAACAATGAGCAGTTCTTC. Protein product: CAWSTGLASNNEQFF.

This clone occurred once. V is TRBV9 and J is TRBJ2-7, with 10 nucleotides matching TRBD2. Germline trimming cut 2 bases from V and 6 bases from J; bases unmatched to any gene: 5. CDR1 and CDR2 from the germline V gene are SGDLS and YYNGEE. This CDR3 has 14 amino acids. Here the CDR3 DNA reads TGTGCCAGCAGCGTGGGAGCGGGAGGGGTCGAGCAGTACTTC. Translation gives CASSVGAGGVEQYF.

The chain carries TRBV3-1 (or the pseudogene TRBV3-2) and TRBJ1-2; no clear D. Between the trimmed V and J ends, which lost 4 bases and 8 bases, there was a span of 14 bases. The CDR3 is 13 amino acids. The germline V gene has CDR1 LGHDT and CDR2 YNNKEL (reference sequence). In nucleotides, the CDR3 is TGTGCCAGCAGCCGCAGTAGTTCGGGGGGCTACACCTTC. Its translation is CASSRSSSGGYTF.

The chain recombines TRBV4-1 with TRBJ2-3; perhaps TRBD2 as D (5 bases). V was pared by 4 bases and J by 0 bases, with 8 bases between. The CDR3 is 14 amino acids. Per the germline V gene, CDR1 is MGHRA and CDR2 is YSYEKL. The CDR3 spells CASSPGLSTDTQYF. CDR3 DNA: TGCGCCAGCAGCCCCGGACTCAGCACAGATACGCAGTATTTT.

This chain uses TRBV29-1 with TRBJ2-2; no clear D gene. Trimming pared 1 base from V and 1 base from J, leaving 7 bases between. CDR1 SQVTM and CDR2 ANQGSEA come from the germline V gene. There are 14 residues in the CDR3. This CDR3 reads CSVEGIGNTGELFF. As DNA, the CDR3 is TGCAGCGTTGAAGGGATAGGGAACACCGGGGAGCTGTTTTTT.

V is TRBV2 and J is TRBJ2-2; D not certain. CDR1 is SNHLY, CDR2 FYNNEI, per germline. CDR3 length equals 12 residues. The V and J ends lost 6 bases and 5 bases respectively, with 7 bases between them. As DNA, the CDR3 is TGTGCCAGCAGGGGAAGAACCGGGGAGCTGTTTTTT. It translates to CASRGRTGELFF.

The gene calls are TRBV27 and TRBJ2-1, with D unresolved. The V end was cut by 1 base, the J end by 9 bases, with 7 bases between. Germline CDR1 is MNHEY and CDR2 is SMNVEV (reference sequence). The length of the CDR3 is 12 residues. As DNA, the CDR3 is TGTGCCAGCAGTTTATTGGGAAGTGAGCAGTTCTTC. Protein product: CASSLLGSEQFF.

As DNA, the CDR3 is TGTGCCAGCAAATTCCGGTTTACTAACTATGGCTACACCTTC. Translating it yields CASKFRFTNYGYTF. The chain carries TRBV2 and TRBJ1-2; no definite D call. The V end was cut by 7 bases, the J end by 0 bases, with 12 bases between. The CDR3 has 14 amino acids. In germline, CDR1 is SNHLY, CDR2 FYNNEI.

This clone was seen a single time. The V gene is TRBV28, the J gene TRBJ2-5; 14 bases line up with TRBD2. V lost 4 bases and J lost 1; bases outside the gene matches: 5. The CDR3 has 17 amino acids. From germline, CDR1 is MDHEN and CDR2 SYDVKM. The CDR3 DNA is TGTGCCAGCAGTTCTAAGACTAGCGGGGGGGTCCAAGAGACCCAGTACTTC. It yields the protein CASSSKTSGGVQETQYF.

CDR3 nucleotide sequence: TGCGCCAGCAGCTCATTTCGCCAGGGGGTCGGAGCTTTCTTT. This sequence encodes CASSSFRQGVGAFF. This sequence joins TRBV5-1 and TRBJ1-1; 7 nucleotides line up with TRBD1. V shed 3 bases and J 10 bases; nucleotides not matched to a gene: 12. The CDR3 is made up of 14 amino acids. Germline V gene lookup returns CDR1 SGHRS and CDR2 YFSETQ.

This chain uses TRBV10-3 with TRBJ2-2; 7 bases line up with TRBD2. The CDR3 loop spans 15 amino acids. The germline gives CDR1 ENHRY, CDR2 SYGVKD. J lost 5 bases, V lost 3 bases, and 6 bases had no gene match. As DNA, the CDR3 is TGTGCCATCAGTGATTCCGGGACTATAACCGGGGAGCTGTTTTTT. Its protein product is CAISDSGTITGELFF.

This chain connects TRBV29-1 to TRBJ2-5; D is unclear. The length of the CDR3 is 13 residues. From germline, CDR1 is SQVTM and CDR2 ANQGSEA. Between the trimmed V and J ends, which lost 4 bases and 3 bases, there was a span of 12 bases. The CDR3 coding sequence is TGCAGCGTTGCCGTTGGGCGAGAAGAGACCCAGTACTTC. It is translated as CSVAVGREETQYF.

The chain employs TRBV18 and TRBJ2-1, with TRBD2 identical over 14 bases. V lost 5 bases, J lost 10 bases, and 10 bases stayed unmatched. This CDR3 is built from 16 residues. CDR1 is KGHSH, CDR2 LQKENI, per germline. The CDR3 protein is CASSSRLAGGVSEQFF. DNA of the CDR3: TGTGCCAGCTCATCCCGACTAGCGGGAGGGGTTTCGGAGCAGTTCTTC.

The chain links TRBV5-6 to TRBJ2-3; the match to TRBD2 covers 8 bases. The junction had 5 bases not matched to a gene; V was cut back by 3 bases and J by 2 bases. From germline, CDR1 is SGHDT and CDR2 YYEEEE. CDR3 length: 15 amino acids. In nucleotides, the CDR3 is TGTGCCAGCAGCTGGCGGGGGGCCTACACAGATACGCAGTATTTT. Amino acids: CASSWRGAYTDTQYF.

This sequence joins TRBV18 and TRBJ1-5, with no clear D. The ends were cut back, 2 bases at V and 3 bases at J, with 8 bases in the middle. The germline gives CDR1 KGHSH, CDR2 LQKENI. The CDR3 spans 14 residues. The CDR3 protein is CASSPSSPNQPQHF. CDR3 DNA: TGTGCCAGCTCACCAAGTTCTCCCAATCAGCCCCAGCATTTT.

This clone showed up just a few times. This chain links TRBV6-5 with TRBJ1-2, with 7 nucleotides matching TRBD1. J gave up 6 bases and V 5 bases, and 6 bases lay outside the gene matches. Germline loops: CDR1 MNHEY, CDR2 SVGAGI. CDR3 length equals 13 residues. The CDR3 DNA follows: TGTGCCAGCAGTCGACAGGGATCCCATGGCTACACCTTC. It is translated as CASSRQGSHGYTF.